Below are 3 T cell receptor beta chains sequenced from a single sample in a study of cytomegalovirus exposure and HLA in healthy donors. Researchers ran the PCR with 60 Vbeta and 13 Jbeta primers. Clones were sequenced by immunoSEQ multiplex PCR, and TCRdb holds only the in-frame ones, with some missing. Of some 150,000 clones in the sample, 76% were seen once. The sample was PBMCs. The source is a woman between 40 and 55 years old in good health and CMV-seronegative.

J is TRBJ2-7 and V is TRBV4-1, with D tentatively TRBD2 (6 bases). Germline-derived CDR1 and CDR2 are MGHRA and YSYEKL. The CDR3 contains 15 residues. Trimming stripped 4 bases from V and 3 bases from J, with 16 bases between. CDR3: CASSPGGGGNYEQYF. The CDR3 DNA reads TGCGCCAGCAGCCCCGGCGGTGGGGGGAACTACGAGCAGTACTTC.

V is TRBV6-5 and J is TRBJ1-2; 10 bases map to TRBD1. This CDR3 has 13 residues. The trim removed 5 bases at V and 14 bases at J, leaving 11 bases unmatched. Germline CDR1 is MNHEY and CDR2 is SVGAGI. CDR3 residues: CASSPRDRGSCTF. The CDR3 DNA follows: TGTGCCAGCAGTCCCCGGGACAGGGGAAGTTGTACCTTC.

The chain has TRBV5-6 and TRBJ2-5; D not certain. The J call may not be correct, given that the DNA end is closer to TRBJ2-7. Germline lookup yields CDR1 SGHDT and CDR2 YYEEEE. The CDR3 runs 13 residues. The CDR3 DNA reads TGTGCCAGCAGCTATACAGAGTCTTACGAGCAGTACTTC. Translated, it gives CASSYTESYEQYF.